The present T cell receptor beta chain was sequenced within a study of beta chain features in type 1 diabetes. Study observations and caveats: Significant though moderate, a shortening of TCRB CDR3s appeared in all four CD4+ subsets of Type 1 diabetes patients.

Isolated RNA was reverse transcribed in full, so expressed TCRB transcripts were sequenced. The table came from immunoSEQ multiplex PCR; TCRdb's copy has only in-frame clones and leaves some out. The table includes about 150,000 clones, 10% detected once. This clone has just a few counts. Its antigen is currently unknown. CDR1 SGHTA and CDR2 FQGNSA come from the germline V gene. CDR3 length: 12 residues. The V gene lost 3 bases and the J gene lost 7 bases, with 6 bases spanning the gap. Staining for CD45RO/CCR7/CD25/CD127/CD95/CD27 allowed sorting of CD4+ naive, central memory, regulatory and stem cell-like memory cells.

Sequencing was done on a sample of central memory CD4+ T cells from blood. The clonotype originates from a man between 25 and 39 years old with type 1 diabetes. The genes are TRBV7-2 and TRBJ1-4, with D uncertain. CDR3 DNA sequence: TGTGCCAGCAGCTTGACTTCTGAAAAACTGTTTTTT. Protein sequence: CASSLTSEKLFF.